Listed here is a single T cell receptor (beta chain). Sequence at one end of the junction differs from germline and may be a read error. Method: immunoSEQ multiplex PCR; TCRdb's copy keeps in-frame clones and lacks some. The table lists 29,000 or so clones, 88% of them singletons. The CDR3 sequence is 15 residues long. The germline V gene has CDR1 MDHEN and CDR2 SYDVKM. The entry originates in a study of T cells in localized non-small cell lung cancer. The sequencing used peripheral blood, collected before any cancer treatment. The sequence was obtained from a female donor at least 60 years old with stage III squamous cell lung carcinoma. The chain links TRBV28 to TRBJ2-7, with 11 nucleotides matching TRBD1. The CDR3 bases are TGTGCCAGCAGTCCCCTTGGGACAGGGGGTTTCGAGCGGTACTTT. It encodes CASSPLGTGGFERYF.